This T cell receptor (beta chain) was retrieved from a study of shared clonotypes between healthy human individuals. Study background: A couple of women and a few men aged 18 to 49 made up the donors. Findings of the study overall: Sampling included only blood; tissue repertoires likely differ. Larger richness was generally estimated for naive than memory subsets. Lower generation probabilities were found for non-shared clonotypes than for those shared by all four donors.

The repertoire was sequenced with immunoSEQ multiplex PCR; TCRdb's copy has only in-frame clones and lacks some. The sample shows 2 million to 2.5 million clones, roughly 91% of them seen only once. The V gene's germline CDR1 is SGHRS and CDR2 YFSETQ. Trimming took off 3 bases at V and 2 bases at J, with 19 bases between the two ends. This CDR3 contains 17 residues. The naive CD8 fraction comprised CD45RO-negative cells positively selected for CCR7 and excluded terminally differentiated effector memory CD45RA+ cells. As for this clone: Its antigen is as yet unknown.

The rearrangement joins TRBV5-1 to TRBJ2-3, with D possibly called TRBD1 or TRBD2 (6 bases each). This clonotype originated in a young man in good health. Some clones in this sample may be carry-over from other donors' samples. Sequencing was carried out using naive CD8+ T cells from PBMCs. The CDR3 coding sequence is TGCGCCAGCAGCTGGGCAGAGGGGGGCGCCCTCACAGATACGCAGTATTTT. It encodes CASSWAEGGALTDTQYF.